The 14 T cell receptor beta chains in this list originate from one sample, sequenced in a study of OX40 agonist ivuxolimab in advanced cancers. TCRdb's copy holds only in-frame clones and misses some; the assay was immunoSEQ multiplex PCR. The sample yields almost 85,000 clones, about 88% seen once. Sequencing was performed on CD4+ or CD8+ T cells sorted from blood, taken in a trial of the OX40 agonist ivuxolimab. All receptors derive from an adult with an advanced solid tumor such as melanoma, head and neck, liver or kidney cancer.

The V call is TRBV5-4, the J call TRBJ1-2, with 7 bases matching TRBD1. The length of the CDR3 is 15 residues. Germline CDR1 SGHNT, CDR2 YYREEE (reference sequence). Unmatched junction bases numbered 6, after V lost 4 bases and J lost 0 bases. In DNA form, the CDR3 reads TGTGCCAGCAGCCTAGTGGGACAGTCTAACTATGGCTACACCTTC. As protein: CASSLVGQSNYGYTF. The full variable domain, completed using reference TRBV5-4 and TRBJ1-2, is ETGVTQSPTHLIKTRGQQVTLRCSSQSGHNTVSWYQQALGQGPQFIFQYYREEENGRGNFPPRFSGLQFPNYSSELNVNALELDDSALYLCASSLVGQSNYGYTFGSGTRLTVV.

CDR3 bases: TGTGCCAGCAGCCCCCTGACTAGCGGGAGAAGAGGCGATACGCAGTATTTT. Protein: CASSPLTSGRRGDTQYF. This rearrangement joins TRBV7-9 to TRBJ2-3, with TRBD2 identical over 12 bases. J lost 6 bases, V lost 5 bases, and 12 bases had no gene match. CDR1 is SEHNR and CDR2 is FQNEAQ in the germline V gene (reference sequence). The CDR3 covers 17 residues.

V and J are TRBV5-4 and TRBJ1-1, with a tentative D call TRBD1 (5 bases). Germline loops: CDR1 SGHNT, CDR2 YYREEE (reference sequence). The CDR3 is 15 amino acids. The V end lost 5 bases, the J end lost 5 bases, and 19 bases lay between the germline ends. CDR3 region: CASRNARVSETEAFF. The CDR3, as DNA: TGTGCCAGCAGAAATGCCAGGGTATCGGAAACTGAAGCTTTCTTT.

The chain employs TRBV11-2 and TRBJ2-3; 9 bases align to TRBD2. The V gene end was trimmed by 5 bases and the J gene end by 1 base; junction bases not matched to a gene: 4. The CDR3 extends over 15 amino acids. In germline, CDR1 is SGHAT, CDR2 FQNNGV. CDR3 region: CASSQQRGGTDTQYF. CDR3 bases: TGTGCCAGCAGCCAACAGCGGGGGGGCACAGATACGCAGTATTTT.

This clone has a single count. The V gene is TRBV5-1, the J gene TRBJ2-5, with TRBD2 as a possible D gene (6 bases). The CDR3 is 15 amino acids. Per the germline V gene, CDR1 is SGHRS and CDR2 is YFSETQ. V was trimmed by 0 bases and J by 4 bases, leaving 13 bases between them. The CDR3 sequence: CASSLVRGGGETQYF. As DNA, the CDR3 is TGCGCCAGCAGCTTGGTTCGGGGAGGTGGAGAGACCCAGTACTTC.

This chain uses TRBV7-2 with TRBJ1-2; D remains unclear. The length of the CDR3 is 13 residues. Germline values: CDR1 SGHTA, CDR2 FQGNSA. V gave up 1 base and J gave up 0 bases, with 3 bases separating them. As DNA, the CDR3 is TGTGCCAGCAGCTTAGATACTAACTATGGCTACACCTTC. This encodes CASSLDTNYGYTF.

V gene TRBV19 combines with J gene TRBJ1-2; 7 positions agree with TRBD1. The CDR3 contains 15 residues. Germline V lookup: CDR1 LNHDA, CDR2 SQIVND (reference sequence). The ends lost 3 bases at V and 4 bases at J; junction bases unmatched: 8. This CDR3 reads CASSITRQGSYGYTF. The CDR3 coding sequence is TGTGCCAGTAGTATCACTCGACAGGGATCCTATGGCTACACCTTC. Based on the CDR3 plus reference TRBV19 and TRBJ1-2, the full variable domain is DGGITQSPKYLFRKEGQNVTLSCEQNLNHDAMYWYRQDPGQGLRLIYYSQIVNDFQKGDIAEGYSVSREKKESFPLTVTSAQKNPTAFYLCASSITRQGSYGYTFGSGTRLTVV.

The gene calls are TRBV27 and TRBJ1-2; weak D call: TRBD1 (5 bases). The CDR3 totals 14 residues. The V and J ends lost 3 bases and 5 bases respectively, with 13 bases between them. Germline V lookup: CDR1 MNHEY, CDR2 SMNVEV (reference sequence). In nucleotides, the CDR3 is TGTGCCAGCAGTTTGGAGGGGTCGGGGTATGGCTACACCTTC. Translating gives CASSLEGSGYGYTF.

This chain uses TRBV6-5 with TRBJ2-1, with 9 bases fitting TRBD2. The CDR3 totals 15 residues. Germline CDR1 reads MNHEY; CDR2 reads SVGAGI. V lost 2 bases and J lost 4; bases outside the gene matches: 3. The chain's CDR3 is CASSYLAGGYNEQFF. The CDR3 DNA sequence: TGTGCCAGCAGTTACCTGGCGGGGGGGTACAATGAGCAGTTCTTC.

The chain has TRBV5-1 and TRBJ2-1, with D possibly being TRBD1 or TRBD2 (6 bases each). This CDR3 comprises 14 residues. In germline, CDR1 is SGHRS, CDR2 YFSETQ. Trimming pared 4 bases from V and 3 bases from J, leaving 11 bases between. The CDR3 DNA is TGCGCCAGCAGCAAGGAGGGGGACTACAATGAGCAGTTCTTC. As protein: CASSKEGDYNEQFF.

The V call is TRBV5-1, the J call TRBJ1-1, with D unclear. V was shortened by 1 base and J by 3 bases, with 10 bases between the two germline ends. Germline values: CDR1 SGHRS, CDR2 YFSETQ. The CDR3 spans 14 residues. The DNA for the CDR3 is TGCGCCAGCAGCTTGAGCGGCGTAGACACTGAAGCTTTCTTT. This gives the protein CASSLSGVDTEAFF.

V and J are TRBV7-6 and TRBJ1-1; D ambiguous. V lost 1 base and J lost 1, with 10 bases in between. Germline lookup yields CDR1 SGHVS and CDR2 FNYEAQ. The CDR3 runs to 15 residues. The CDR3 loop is CASSLGGVRNTEAFF. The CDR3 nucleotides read TGTGCCAGCAGCTTAGGTGGGGTCAGGAACACTGAAGCTTTCTTT.

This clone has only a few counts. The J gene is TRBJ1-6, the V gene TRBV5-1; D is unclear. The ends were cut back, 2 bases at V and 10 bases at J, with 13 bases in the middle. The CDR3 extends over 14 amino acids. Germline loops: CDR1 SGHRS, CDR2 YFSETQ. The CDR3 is CASSFHGRESPLHF. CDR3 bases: TGCGCCAGCAGCTTTCACGGCCGAGAGTCACCCCTCCACTTT.

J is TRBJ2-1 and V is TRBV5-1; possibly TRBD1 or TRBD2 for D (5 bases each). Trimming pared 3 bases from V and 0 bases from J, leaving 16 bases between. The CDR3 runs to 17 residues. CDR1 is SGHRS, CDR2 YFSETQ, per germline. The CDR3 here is CASSSPPGASSYNEQFF. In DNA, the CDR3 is TGCGCCAGCAGCTCCCCTCCCGGGGCCAGCTCCTACAATGAGCAGTTCTTC.